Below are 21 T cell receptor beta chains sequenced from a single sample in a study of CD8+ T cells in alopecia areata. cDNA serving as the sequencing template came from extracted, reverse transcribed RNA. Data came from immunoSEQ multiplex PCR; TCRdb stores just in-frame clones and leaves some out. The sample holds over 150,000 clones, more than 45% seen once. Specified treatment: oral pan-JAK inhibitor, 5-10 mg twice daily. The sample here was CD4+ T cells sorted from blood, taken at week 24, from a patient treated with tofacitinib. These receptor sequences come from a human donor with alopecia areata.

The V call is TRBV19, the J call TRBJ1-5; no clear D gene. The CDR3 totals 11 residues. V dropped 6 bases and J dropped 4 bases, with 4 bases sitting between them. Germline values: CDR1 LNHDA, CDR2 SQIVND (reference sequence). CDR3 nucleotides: TGTGCCAGTAGCGATAATCAGCCCCAGCATTTT. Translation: CASSDNQPQHF.

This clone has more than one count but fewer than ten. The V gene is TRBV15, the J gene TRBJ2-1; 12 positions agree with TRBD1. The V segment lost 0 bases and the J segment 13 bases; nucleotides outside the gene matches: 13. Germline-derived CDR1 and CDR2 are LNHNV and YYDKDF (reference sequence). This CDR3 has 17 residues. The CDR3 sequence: CATSRDKGTGGAEFQFF. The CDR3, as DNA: TGTGCCACCAGCAGAGATAAGGGGACAGGGGGCGCGGAATTTCAGTTCTTC.

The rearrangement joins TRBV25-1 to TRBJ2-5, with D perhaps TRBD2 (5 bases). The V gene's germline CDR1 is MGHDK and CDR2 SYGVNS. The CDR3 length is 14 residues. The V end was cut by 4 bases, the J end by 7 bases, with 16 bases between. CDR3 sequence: CASSGWGRRGTQYF. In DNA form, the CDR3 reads TGTGCCAGCAGTGGGTGGGGTCGTCGGGGGACCCAGTACTTC. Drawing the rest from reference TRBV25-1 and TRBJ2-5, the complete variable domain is EADIYQTPRYLVIGTGKKITLECSQTMGHDKMYWYQQDPGMELHLIHYSYGVNSTEKGDLSSESTVSRIRTEHFPLTLESARPSHTSQYLCASSGWGRRGTQYFGPGTRLLVL.

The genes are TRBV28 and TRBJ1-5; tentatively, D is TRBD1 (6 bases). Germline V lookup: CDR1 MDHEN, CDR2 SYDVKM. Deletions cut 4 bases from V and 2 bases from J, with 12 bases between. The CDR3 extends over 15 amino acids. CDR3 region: CASSSLRGGNQPQHF. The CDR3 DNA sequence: TGTGCCAGCAGTTCCCTTAGGGGGGGCAATCAGCCCCAGCATTTT.

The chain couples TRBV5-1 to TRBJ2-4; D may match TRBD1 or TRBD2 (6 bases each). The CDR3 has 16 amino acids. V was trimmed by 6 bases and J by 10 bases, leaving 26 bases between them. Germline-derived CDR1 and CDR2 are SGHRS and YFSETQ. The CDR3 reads CASNPSPVGGAGIQYF. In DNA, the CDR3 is TGCGCCAGCAACCCCTCCCCGGTGGGGGGCGCGGGGATTCAGTACTTC.

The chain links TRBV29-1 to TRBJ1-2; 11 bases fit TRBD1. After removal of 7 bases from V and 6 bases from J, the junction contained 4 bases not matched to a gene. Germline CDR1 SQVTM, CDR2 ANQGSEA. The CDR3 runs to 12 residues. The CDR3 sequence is CSAEDRGHGYTF. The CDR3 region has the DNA TGCAGCGCTGAGGACAGGGGGCATGGCTACACCTTC.

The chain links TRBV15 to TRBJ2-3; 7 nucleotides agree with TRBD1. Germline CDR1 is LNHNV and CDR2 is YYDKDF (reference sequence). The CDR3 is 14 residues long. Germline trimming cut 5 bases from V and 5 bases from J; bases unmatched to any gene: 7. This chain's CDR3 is CATSSGQLKDTQYF. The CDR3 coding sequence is TGTGCCACCAGCTCGGGACAGTTAAAAGATACGCAGTATTTT.

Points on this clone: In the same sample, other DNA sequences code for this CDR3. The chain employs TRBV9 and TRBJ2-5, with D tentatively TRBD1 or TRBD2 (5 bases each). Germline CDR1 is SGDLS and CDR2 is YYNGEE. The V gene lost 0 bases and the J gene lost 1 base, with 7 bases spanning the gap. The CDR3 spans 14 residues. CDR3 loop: CASSVGGFQETQYF. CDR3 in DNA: TGTGCCAGCAGCGTAGGGGGGTTCCAAGAGACCCAGTACTTC.

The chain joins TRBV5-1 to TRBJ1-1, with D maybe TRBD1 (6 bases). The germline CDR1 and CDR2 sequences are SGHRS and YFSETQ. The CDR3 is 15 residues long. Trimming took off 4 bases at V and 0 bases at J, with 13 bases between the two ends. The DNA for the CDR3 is TGCGCCAGCAGCCAAAGCGGACAGCTGAACACTGAAGCTTTCTTT. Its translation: CASSQSGQLNTEAFF.

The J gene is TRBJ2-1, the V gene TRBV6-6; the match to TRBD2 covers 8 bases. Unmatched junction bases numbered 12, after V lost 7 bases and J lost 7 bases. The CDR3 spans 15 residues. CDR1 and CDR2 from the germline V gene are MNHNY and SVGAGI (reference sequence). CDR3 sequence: CASKRPGGARNEQFF. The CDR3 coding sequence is TGTGCCAGCAAAAGGCCCGGGGGGGCTCGGAATGAGCAGTTCTTC.

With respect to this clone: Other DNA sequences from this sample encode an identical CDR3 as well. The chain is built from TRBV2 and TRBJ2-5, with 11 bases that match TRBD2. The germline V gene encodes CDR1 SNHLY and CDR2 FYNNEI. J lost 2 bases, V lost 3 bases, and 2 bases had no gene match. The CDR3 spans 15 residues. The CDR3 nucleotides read TGTGCCAGCAGTGATCTAGCGGGGGGACAAGAGACCCAGTACTTC. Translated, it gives CASSDLAGGQETQYF.

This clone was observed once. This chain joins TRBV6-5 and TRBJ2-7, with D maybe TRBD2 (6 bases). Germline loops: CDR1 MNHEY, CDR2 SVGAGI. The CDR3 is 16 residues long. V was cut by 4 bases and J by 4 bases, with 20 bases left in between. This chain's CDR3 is CASSSHGGTAKYEQYF. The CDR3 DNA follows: TGTGCCAGCAGTTCGCACGGGGGAACCGCGAAGTACGAGCAGTACTTC.

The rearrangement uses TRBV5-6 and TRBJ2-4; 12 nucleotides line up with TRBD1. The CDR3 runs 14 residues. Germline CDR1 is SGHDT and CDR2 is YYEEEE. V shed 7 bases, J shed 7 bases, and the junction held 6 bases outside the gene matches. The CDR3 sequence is CASGDRGQDNIQYF. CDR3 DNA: TGTGCCAGCGGGGACAGGGGGCAAGATAACATTCAGTACTTC.

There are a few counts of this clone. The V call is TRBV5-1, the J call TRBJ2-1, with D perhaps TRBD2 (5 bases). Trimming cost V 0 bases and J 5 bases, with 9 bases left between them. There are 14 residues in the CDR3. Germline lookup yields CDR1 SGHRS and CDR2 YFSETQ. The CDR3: CASSLGSGNNEQFF. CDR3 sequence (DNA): TGCGCCAGCAGCTTGGGGTCGGGAAACAATGAGCAGTTCTTC.

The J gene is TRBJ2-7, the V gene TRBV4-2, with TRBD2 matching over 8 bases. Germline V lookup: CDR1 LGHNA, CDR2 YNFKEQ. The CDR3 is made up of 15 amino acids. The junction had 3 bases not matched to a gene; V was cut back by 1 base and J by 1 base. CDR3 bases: TGTGCCAGCAGCCAAGCACGGGGGGGGTCCTACGAGCAGTACTTC. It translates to CASSQARGGSYEQYF.

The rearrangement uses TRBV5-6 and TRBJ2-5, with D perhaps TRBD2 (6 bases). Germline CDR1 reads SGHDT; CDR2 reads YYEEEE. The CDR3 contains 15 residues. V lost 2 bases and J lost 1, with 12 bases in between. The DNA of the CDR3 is TGTGCCAGCAGCTTCGGGGGTGTGAGCCAAGAGACCCAGTACTTC. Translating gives CASSFGGVSQETQYF.

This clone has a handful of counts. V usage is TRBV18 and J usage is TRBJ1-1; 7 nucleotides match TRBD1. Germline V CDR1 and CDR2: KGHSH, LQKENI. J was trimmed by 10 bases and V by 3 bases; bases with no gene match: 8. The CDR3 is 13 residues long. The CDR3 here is CASSPEGAGGAFF. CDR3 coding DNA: TGTGCCAGCTCACCGGAGGGGGCTGGTGGAGCTTTCTTT.

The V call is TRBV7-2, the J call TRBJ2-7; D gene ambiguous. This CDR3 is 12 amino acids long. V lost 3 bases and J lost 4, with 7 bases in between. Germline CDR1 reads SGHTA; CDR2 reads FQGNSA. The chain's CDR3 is CASSLSRYEQYF. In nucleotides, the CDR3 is TGTGCCAGCAGCTTGAGCCGGTACGAGCAGTACTTC.

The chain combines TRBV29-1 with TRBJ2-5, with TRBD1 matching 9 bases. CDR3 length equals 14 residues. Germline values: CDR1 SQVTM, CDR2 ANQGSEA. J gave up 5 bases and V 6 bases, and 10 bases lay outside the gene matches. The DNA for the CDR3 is TGCAGCGTAAGAAGGGACAGGGCAGGCGAGACCCAGTACTTC. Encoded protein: CSVRRDRAGETQYF.

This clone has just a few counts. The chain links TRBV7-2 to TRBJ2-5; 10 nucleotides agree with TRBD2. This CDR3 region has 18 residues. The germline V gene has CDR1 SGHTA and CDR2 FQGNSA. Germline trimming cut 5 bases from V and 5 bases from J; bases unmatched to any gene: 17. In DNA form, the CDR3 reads TGTGCCAGCAGCCAAGGACGGGATCAAGGACTAGCGGTTGAGACCCAGTACTTC. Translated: CASSQGRDQGLAVETQYF.

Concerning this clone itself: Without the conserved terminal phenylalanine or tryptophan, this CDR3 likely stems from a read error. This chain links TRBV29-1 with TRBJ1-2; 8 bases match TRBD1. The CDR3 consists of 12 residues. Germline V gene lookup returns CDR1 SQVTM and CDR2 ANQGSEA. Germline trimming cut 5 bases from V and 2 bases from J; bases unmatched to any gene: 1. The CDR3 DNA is TGCAGCGTTCGACAGGGGAACTATGGCTACACCCTC. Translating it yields CSVRQGNYGYTL.